This TCR beta chain was captured in a study of CD8+ T cells in alopecia areata. Following RNA extraction, reverse transcription yielded cDNA that acted as the sequencing template. Repertoires were generated with immunoSEQ multiplex PCR, while TCRdb's copy carries only in-frame clones and drops some. The sample shows hundreds of thousands of clones, roughly two thirds of them seen only once. In regard to this clone: The sample holds other DNA sequences that translate to the same CDR3.

It was from alopecia areata patients that lesional scalp punch biopsies and peripheral blood were collected. The sequencing here drew on CD4+ T cells sorted from blood, taken at week 0. This clonotype originated in a human donor with alopecia areata.

CDR3 coding DNA: TGTGCCAGCAGCTTAGAAGGCTCCAATCAGCCCCAGCATTTT. Amino acid sequence: CASSLEGSNQPQHF. The chain couples TRBV7-8 to TRBJ1-5, with unresolved D. CDR1 is SGHVS and CDR2 is FQNEAQ in the germline V gene. The CDR3 is 14 residues long. Trimming took off 1 base at V and 3 bases at J, with 7 bases between the two ends.